These 21 T cell receptor beta chains were sequenced from one sample in a study of blood T cell repertoires in COVID-19 (dated by TCRdb to 2020 to 2021). Preparation of the library involved the immunoSEQ multiplex PCR assay. Drawn from immuneACCESS, this table holds only the in-frame rearrangements with V and J called that TCRdb kept. Clones are partly lost; checked studies trace under half to an unresolved V gene and leave the rest unexplained. Recorded for this sample are roughly 190,000 clones; around 85% of them occurred a single time. The top ten hold roughly 9.8% of the sample. Sequenced material: peripheral blood. The source is a woman aged 55 to 70 with COVID-19, enrolled during active disease.

A note on this clone: Different DNA sequences within this sample yield the same CDR3. The genes are TRBV18 and TRBJ2-1, with 14 bases aligning to TRBD2. V lost 4 bases and J lost 7; bases outside the gene matches: 3. The CDR3 contains 15 residues. Germline V gene data show CDR1 as KGHSH and CDR2 as LQKENI. The CDR3 spells CASSLGLAGVNEQFF. As DNA, the CDR3 is TGTGCCAGCTCACTGGGACTAGCGGGAGTTAATGAGCAGTTCTTC.

The chain carries TRBV27 and TRBJ1-2; weak D call: TRBD1 (5 bases). This CDR3 is 15 amino acids long. From germline, CDR1 is MNHEY and CDR2 SMNVEV (reference sequence). Between the trimmed V and J ends, which lost 5 bases and 6 bases, there was a span of 19 bases. The CDR3 coding sequence is TGTGCCAGCAGTCCAGGGTCGCCAAGGGGTCATGGCTACACCTTC. Protein: CASSPGSPRGHGYTF.

The CDR3: CASSTLAGSYNEQFF. In nucleotides, the CDR3 is TGTGCCAGCAGCACCCTGGCGGGATCCTACAATGAGCAGTTCTTC. The V and J genes are TRBV6-6 and TRBJ2-1; a possible D gene is TRBD2 (6 bases). Germline V gives CDR1 MNHNY, CDR2 SVGAGI (reference sequence). V was clipped by 6 bases and J by 1 base, with 13 bases between them. The CDR3 loop spans 15 amino acids.

The chain is built from TRBV6-5 and TRBJ2-7, with D possibly TRBD2 on 6 matching bases. The CDR3 is 11 amino acids. V was clipped by 7 bases and J by 4 bases, with 8 bases between them. In germline, CDR1 is MNHEY, CDR2 SVGAGI. This chain's CDR3 is CASTRGYEQYF. The CDR3 DNA sequence: TGTGCCAGCACCCGGGGGTACGAGCAGTACTTC.

V gene TRBV19 combines with J gene TRBJ2-2, with TRBD2 as a possible D gene (5 bases). V dropped 5 bases and J dropped 4 bases, with 11 bases sitting between them. The length of the CDR3 is 14 residues. Germline assignment: CDR1 LNHDA and CDR2 SQIVND (reference sequence). This CDR3 is CASSSFRGTGELFF. The DNA of the CDR3 is TGTGCCAGTAGTTCCTTTCGGGGCACCGGGGAGCTGTTTTTT.

The chain links TRBV9 to TRBJ2-7; tentative D call: TRBD1 (6 bases). Trimming removed 3 bases from V and 7 bases from J, with 17 bases in between. Germline CDR1 SGDLS, CDR2 YYNGEE. This CDR3 has 14 residues. CDR3 bases: TGTGCCAGCAGCGACGGCCAACAGGGACGGGAGCAGTACTTC. This translates into CASSDGQQGREQYF.

As DNA, the CDR3 is TGTGCCAGCAGCGGAGGACAGGGGTGGTTAGAGACCCAGTACTTC. It encodes CASSGGQGWLETQYF. The chain links TRBV9 to TRBJ2-5, with 9 bases fitting TRBD1. Germline V gene sequence: CDR1 SGDLS, CDR2 YYNGEE. V lost 3 bases and J lost 4; bases outside the gene matches: 7. The CDR3 spans 15 residues.

CDR3 amino acids: CAWSGNSFEKLFF. CDR3 sequence (DNA): TGTGCCTGGAGTGGGAACAGTTTCGAAAAACTGTTTTTT. The V gene is TRBV30, the J gene TRBJ1-4, with D hard to call. V lost 1 base, J lost 8 bases, and 11 bases lay in between. This CDR3 spans 13 amino acids. CDR1 is GTSNPN, CDR2 SVGIG, per germline (reference sequence).

The J gene is TRBJ2-1, the V gene TRBV9; D call uncertain. This CDR3 is built from 13 residues. V gave up 0 bases and J gave up 9 bases, with 10 bases separating them. Per the germline V gene, CDR1 is SGDLS and CDR2 is YYNGEE. Here the CDR3 reads CASSVEELGEQFF. In DNA form, the CDR3 reads TGTGCCAGCAGCGTAGAGGAGCTCGGTGAGCAGTTCTTC.

The CDR3 here is CASSLGRDNEQFF. The CDR3 DNA is TGCGCCAGCAGCTTGGGCAGGGACAATGAGCAGTTCTTC. The J gene is TRBJ2-1, the V gene TRBV5-1, with D possibly TRBD1 on 5 matching bases. The CDR3 extends over 13 amino acids. Looked up from germline, CDR1 is SGHRS and CDR2 is YFSETQ. V lost 0 bases, J lost 5 bases, and 6 bases lay in between.

The rearrangement uses TRBV19 and TRBJ2-2; D gene ambiguous. The V end lost 6 bases, the J end lost 0 bases, and 17 bases lay between the germline ends. CDR1 is LNHDA and CDR2 is SQIVND in the germline V gene (reference sequence). The CDR3 has 17 residues. DNA for the CDR3: TGTGCCAGTAGGAGAGGAAGAGGCGCTCCGAACACCGGGGAGCTGTTTTTT. It specifies CASRRGRGAPNTGELFF.

This clone is a singleton in its sample. V and J are TRBV4-3 and TRBJ2-3; TRBD2 agrees at 7 bases. The CDR3 totals 14 residues. Germline-derived CDR1 and CDR2 are LGHNA and YSLEER. The V gene end was trimmed by 6 bases and the J gene end by 1 base; junction bases not matched to a gene: 4. The CDR3 is CASSQRERTDTQYF. The CDR3 region has the DNA TGCGCCAGCAGTCAGCGGGAACGCACAGATACGCAGTATTTT.

The chain joins TRBV7-6 to TRBJ1-5; D possibly corresponds to TRBD1 (5 bases). CDR1 is SGHVS and CDR2 is FNYEAQ in the germline V gene. The germline V and J ends were trimmed by 9 bases and 4 bases, with 19 bases remaining between them. The CDR3 covers 15 residues. For the CDR3, the DNA is TGTGCCAGTAGCGACAGCGCAACGAATAATCAGCCCCAGCATTTT. This sequence encodes CASSDSATNNQPQHF.

The chain carries TRBV6-5 and TRBJ2-7, with TRBD1 identical over 8 bases. This CDR3 contains 14 residues. The germline V gene encodes CDR1 MNHEY and CDR2 SVGAGI. The V segment lost 2 bases and the J segment 3 bases; nucleotides outside the gene matches: 3. This CDR3 is CASSYQGADYEQYF. The CDR3 coding sequence is TGTGCCAGCAGTTACCAGGGGGCGGACTACGAGCAGTACTTC.

For the CDR3, the DNA is TGTGCTAGTGCCCTGGACAGGACATTAACTAATGAAAAACTGTTTTTT. Residues: CASALDRTLTNEKLFF. The V and J genes are TRBV12-5 and TRBJ1-4; TRBD1 agrees at 7 bases. Losses at the gene ends were 7 bases for V and 1 base for J; bases not matched to a gene: 9. The length of the CDR3 is 16 residues. Germline V gene sequence: CDR1 LGHNT, CDR2 FRNRAP.

This clone appeared once. V and J are TRBV4-3 and TRBJ2-7, with D possibly being TRBD1 (5 bases). V lost 4 bases, J lost 3 bases, and 13 bases lay in between. CDR3 length: 14 amino acids. Germline-derived CDR1 and CDR2 are LGHNA and YSLEER. CDR3 sequence: CASSPSSRDYEQYF. DNA of the CDR3: TGCGCCAGCAGCCCCAGTAGCAGGGACTACGAGCAGTACTTC.

The genes are TRBV6-4 and TRBJ2-3; D perhaps matches TRBD2 (5 bases). The CDR3 is 14 residues long. V was cut by 7 bases and J by 1 base, with 12 bases left in between. Germline CDR1 MRHNA, CDR2 SNTAGT. The CDR3 coding sequence is TGTGCCAGCAAGCGCCTAGCCGGCACAGATACGCAGTATTTT. Translated, it gives CASKRLAGTDTQYF.

J is TRBJ2-1 and V is TRBV12-3 or TRBV12-4; D is unclear. V shed 1 base and J shed 7 bases, with 8 bases lying between them. This CDR3 is built from 13 residues. The CDR3 is CASSLVRRNEQFF. CDR3 bases: TGTGCCAGCAGTTTAGTGCGCCGGAATGAGCAGTTCTTC.

This chain joins TRBV24-1 and TRBJ2-5; 7 positions agree with TRBD2. CDR3 length equals 15 residues. Per the germline V gene, CDR1 is KGHDR and CDR2 is SFDVKD. Germline trimming cut 9 bases from V and 5 bases from J; bases unmatched to any gene: 14. CDR3 DNA: TGTGCCACCGGACCTCTAGCGGAATCAGGGGAGACCCAGTACTTC. This translates into CATGPLAESGETQYF.

The V and J genes are TRBV7-2 and TRBJ1-2; a possible D gene is TRBD1 (6 bases). Between the trimmed V and J ends, which lost 5 bases and 7 bases, there was a span of 14 bases. Germline CDR1 SGHTA, CDR2 FQGNSA. There are 13 residues in the CDR3. The CDR3 DNA is TGTGCCAGCAGCCAGGGAGGGGGGGCTGGCTACACCTTC. This gives the protein CASSQGGGAGYTF.

The V and J genes are TRBV4-3 and TRBJ1-2; no definite D call. Germline V gene sequence: CDR1 LGHNA, CDR2 YSLEER. Trimming cost V 4 bases and J 2 bases, with 8 bases left between them. The CDR3 has 13 amino acids. This CDR3 reads CASSPSRNYGYTF. CDR3 nucleotide sequence: TGCGCCAGCAGCCCCTCGAGAAACTATGGCTACACCTTC.